Shown below are 4 T cell receptor beta chains from a single sample sequenced in a study of T cell repertoires in cytomegalovirus infection. TCRdb re-called the reads through MiXCR, storing one row per CDR3 protein. There are about 350,000 distinct CDR3 sequences in the sample; roughly a third occur only once, and roughly 12% lies in the top ten. These receptors lack a known antigen. The sample here was cultured PBMCs, taken from culture after CMV antigen stimulation. These receptors were obtained from a human donor in good health (CMV status not recorded). Some clones in this sample may be carry-over from other donors' samples.

The chain employs TRBV27 and TRBJ2-1, with 9 positions matching TRBD2. V shed 3 bases and J 8 bases; nucleotides not matched to a gene: 8. The CDR3 has 15 residues. Germline CDR1 MNHEY, CDR2 SMNVEV (reference sequence). CDR3 nucleotides: TGTGCCAGCAGTTTTGGCGGGAGGGCCTTAGATGAGCAGTTCTTC. This codes for CASSFGGRALDEQFF.

The chain carries TRBV12-3 or TRBV12-4 and TRBJ2-3, with D perhaps TRBD1 or TRBD2 (5 bases each). V lost 4 bases to trimming and J lost 5 bases, with 7 bases between them. This CDR3 contains 12 residues. The CDR3 coding sequence is TGTGCCAGCAGTTGGGACGGAGATACGCAGTATTTT. This encodes CASSWDGDTQYF.

This rearrangement joins TRBV13 to TRBJ2-7; 8 bases are a match to TRBD2. The ends lost 2 bases at V and 0 bases at J; junction bases unmatched: 6. This CDR3 has 16 amino acids. Germline CDR1 reads PRHDT; CDR2 reads FYEKMQ (reference sequence). The DNA for the CDR3 is TGTGCCAGCAGCTTACCCCGGGAGGGCGTCTCCTACGAGCAGTACTTC. Protein product: CASSLPREGVSYEQYF.

The chain couples TRBV20-1 to TRBJ2-3; D unclear. Germline V lookup: CDR1 DFQATT, CDR2 SNEGSKA (reference sequence). Trimming stripped 3 bases from V and 0 bases from J, with 10 bases between. CDR3 length equals 14 residues. The chain's CDR3 is CSASAASSTDTQYF. The DNA for the CDR3 is TGCAGTGCTAGCGCGGCGTCTAGCACAGATACGCAGTATTTT.